The rows below give T cell receptor beta chains drawn from one sample of a study of PD-L1 blockade in urothelial cancer. Clones were read by immunoSEQ multiplex PCR, and TCRdb kept only the in-frame ones, dropping some. The repertoire consists of about 120,000 clones, with approximately 90% occurring once and the leading ten covering under 5%. The sample here was PBMCs, taken around atezolizumab (anti-PD-L1) treatment. These TCRs come from a man in his 60s with urothelial cancer. Both conserved end residues are part of each CDR3. Fields, in order: clone size, D gene, J gene, V gene, CDR3 DNA, CDR3 protein. A D gene is named only where the DNA matches it firmly. Clone size is stated in some rows and not others, as once, few, many or a class when expanded.

once | TRBD2 | TRBJ2-7 | TRBV4-2 | TGTGCCAGCAGCCCCGGGACTAGCGGACCCTACGAGCAGTACTTC | CASSPGTSGPYEQYF
. | TRBD2 | TRBJ2-7 | TRBV28 | TGTGCCAGCAGTTCGACACGACTAGCGGGAGTGTACGAGCAGTACTTC | CASSSTRLAGVYEQYF
. | . | TRBJ2-4 | TRBV2 | TGTGCCAGCAGTGAATGGCGCGGGGGCCTGGGTGCGGCCAAAAACATTCAGTACTTC | CASSEWRGGLGAAKNIQYF
. | TRBD1 | TRBJ1-2 | TRBV28 | TGTGCCAGCAGTACCGACAGGGGGCCTAACTATGGCTACACCTTC | CASSTDRGPNYGYTF
. | . | TRBJ2-7 | TRBV7-3 | TGTGCCAGCAGCCCACAAGAGGGAGGCTACGAGCAGTACTTC | CASSPQEGGYEQYF
. | . | TRBJ2-7 | TRBV29-1 | TGCAGCGTTACTGACAGGACCCCCGGGAAATACGAGCAGTACTTC | CSVTDRTPGKYEQYF
once | TRBD2 | TRBJ2-5 | TRBV5-1 | TGCGCCAGCAGCCCCGGACTAGCGGGGGGGTTTCAAGAGACCCAGTACTTC | CASSPGLAGGFQETQYF
. | . | TRBJ2-2 | TRBV6-5 | TGTGCCAGCAGTATAATAGGAGGGAACACCGGGGAGCTGTTTTTT | CASSIIGGNTGELFF
. | . | TRBJ1-1 | TRBV10-2 | TGCGCCAGCAGTGAGGCACCGCAGGGCCTAAACACTGAAGCTTTCTTT | CASSEAPQGLNTEAFF
. | . | TRBJ1-2 | TRBV9 | TGTGCCAGCAGCAGCCTAACAGGAAACTATGGCTACACCTTC | CASSSLTGNYGYTF
. | . | TRBJ1-1 | TRBV6-5 | TGTGCCAGCAGATCACACGTGAACACTGAAGCTTTCTTT | CASRSHVNTEAFF
. | . | TRBJ1-5 | TRBV2 | TGTGCCAGCACCCTGGAGAATTATAGCAATCAGCCCCAGCATTTT | CASTLENYSNQPQHF
. | . | TRBJ1-1 | TRBV10-2 | TGCGCCAGCAGTGAGTCCGGGGGGGGAGCTTTCTTT | CASSESGGGAFF
. | TRBD1 | TRBJ2-4 | TRBV5-6 | TGTGCCAGCAGCTTGGTTAGGACAGGGTTAGCCAAAAACATTCAGTACTTC | CASSLVRTGLAKNIQYF
. | . | TRBJ2-2 | TRBV25-1 | TGTGCCAGCTCTTCGACCGGGGAGCTGTTTTTT | CASSSTGELFF
. | . | TRBJ2-1 | TRBV7-3 | TGTGCCAGCAGCTTGTTCCTACACAATGAGCAGTTCTTC | CASSLFLHNEQFF
. | TRBD1 | TRBJ1-2 | TRBV5-1 | TGCGCCAGCAGCCCTGGGACAGCCCCTAACTATGGCTACACCTTC | CASSPGTAPNYGYTF
. | . | TRBJ2-4 | TRBV5-1 | TGCGCCAGCAGCTTGGCTGGCTTAGGGGCATTTCAGTACTTC | CASSLAGLGAFQYF
once | . | TRBJ2-7 | TRBV6-1 | TGTGCCAGCAGTGAAACAGTAGGACTGAGCTCCTACGAGCAGTACTTC | CASSETVGLSSYEQYF
. | . | TRBJ2-3 | TRBV29-1 | TGCAGCGTTGAACTTGGCACAGATACGCAGTATTTT | CSVELGTDTQYF
. | . | TRBJ2-1 | TRBV15 | TGTGCCACCAGCAGAGACCTGGGGACTTTCAATGAGCAGTTCTTC | CATSRDLGTFNEQFF
. | . | TRBJ1-4 | TRBV5-6 | TGTGCCAGCAGCATATCTTCGCGGCCTAATGAAAAACTGTTTTTT | CASSISSRPNEKLFF
. | TRBD2 | TRBJ2-2 | TRBV9 | TGTGCCAGCAGCGTAGATCCGCTAGCGGGAGGAAAGGTGGGCACCGGGGAGCTGTTTTTT | CASSVDPLAGGKVGTGELFF
. | TRBD1 | TRBJ1-1 | TRBV6-1 | TGTGCCAGCAGTGCCAGGGGGGACACTGAAGCTTTCTTT | CASSARGDTEAFF
. | TRBD2 | TRBJ2-1 | TRBV9 | TGTGCCAGCAGCGTAGCGAGCGGGACCTACAATGAGCAGTTCTTC | CASSVASGTYNEQFF
. | . | TRBJ2-1 | TRBV5-1 | TGCGCCAGCACCCCCCCTGGGGGGACCAATGAGCAGTTCTTC | CASTPPGGTNEQFF
. | TRBD2 | TRBJ2-3 | TRBV28 | TGTGCCAGCACCCCTAGCGGGAGAACCCTCACAGATACGCAGTATTTT | CASTPSGRTLTDTQYF
. | . | TRBJ2-3 | TRBV29-1 | TGCAGCGTTGGCGGGTCCCAAGATAGCACAGATACGCAGTATTTT | CSVGGSQDSTDTQYF
. | TRBD2 | TRBJ2-7 | TRBV7-2 | TGTGCCAGCAGCCGGACTAGCGGCAAGCCCTACGAGCAGTACTTC | CASSRTSGKPYEQYF
. | TRBD2 | TRBJ2-3 | TRBV5-4 | TGTGCCAGCACCGCGAGGGAGCGGGGATTGGGGGCAGATACGCAGTATTTT | CASTARERGLGADTQYF
. | TRBD2 | TRBJ2-3 | TRBV5-1 | TGCGCCAGCAGCCGGGGACTAGCGGGGGGAGATACGCAGTATTTT | CASSRGLAGGDTQYF
once | TRBD1 | TRBJ2-1 | TRBV7-3 | TGTGCCAGCAGCTTATTTACAGGCCGTGCCGGGACAGGGCTAACAAATGAGCAGTTCTTC | CASSLFTGRAGTGLTNEQFF
once | . | TRBJ2-5 | TRBV10-3 | TGTGCCATTGGACAGACTCAAGAGACCCAGTACTTC | CAIGQTQETQYF
. | . | TRBJ1-1 | TRBV6-4 | TGTGCCAGATCCAAACTAGGAGGGTTTATCCGAGGGTGCACTGAAGCTTTCTTT | CARSKLGGFIRGCTEAFF
. | TRBD2 | TRBJ2-3 | TRBV28 | TGTGCCAGCAGTCCCGGGACTAGCGGTTCAGATACGCAGTATTTT | CASSPGTSGSDTQYF
. | . | TRBJ1-1 | TRBV29-1 | TGCAGCGTTATATCAGGGAGGACTGAAGCTTTCTTT | CSVISGRTEAFF
. | TRBD2 | TRBJ2-1 | TRBV11-2 | TGTGCCAGCAGCTTAGGAGGACTAGCGGGAGTTGGTGAGCAGTTCTTC | CASSLGGLAGVGEQFF
once | TRBD1 | TRBJ2-2 | TRBV9 | TGTGCCAGCACCGGGACAGGGGAGTTTCATCCGGGCACCGGGGAGCTGTTTTTT | CASTGTGEFHPGTGELFF
once | . | TRBJ1-5 | TRBV10-3 | TGTGCCACCAGACAGGCAGATAATCAGCCCCAGCATTTT | CATRQADNQPQHF
many | . | TRBJ1-4 | TRBV5-1 | TGCGCCAGCAGCCTGGCCCCCGCGGGGGCTAATGAAAAACTGTTTTTT | CASSLAPAGANEKLFF
. | . | TRBJ2-7 | TRBV6-5 | TGTGCCAGCAGAGACCGGGGGGCCCTTTCCTACGAGCAGTACTTC | CASRDRGALSYEQYF
. | TRBD1 | TRBJ2-1 | TRBV28 | TGTGCCAGCAGTTCGGGACAGGGGGTGGATGAGCAGTTCTTC | CASSSGQGVDEQFF
. | . | TRBJ1-2 | TRBV25-1 | TGTGCCAGCAGTGAGGTGCAGGGTAGTGGCTACACCTTC | CASSEVQGSGYTF
. | . | TRBJ1-6 | TRBV7-5 | TGTGCCAGAAGCCTTACTACCCCCTCGAATTTGTTT | CARSLTTPSNLF
. | . | TRBJ2-3 | TRBV28 | TGTGCCAGCAGTTTTGGAGGGATTAGCACAGATACGCAGTATTTT | CASSFGGISTDTQYF
. | TRBD2 | TRBJ2-1 | TRBV30 | TGTGCCTGGAGGACTAGCGGGAGGGGGAATGAGCAGTTCTTC | CAWRTSGRGNEQFF
. | TRBD1 | TRBJ2-2 | TRBV6-1 | TGTGCCAGCAACGGACAGGGGGCAAACACCGGGGAGCTGTTTTTT | CASNGQGANTGELFF
. | . | TRBJ2-6 | TRBV10-3 | TGTGCCATCAGTCAGGGTACTGGGGCCAACGTCCTGACTTTC | CAISQGTGANVLTF
. | TRBD1 | TRBJ2-7 | TRBV4-1 | TGCGCCAGCAGCTCCCGGACAGGAGCCCTCTACGAGCAGTACTTC | CASSSRTGALYEQYF
. | . | TRBJ2-4 | TRBV28 | TGTGCCAGCAGACCCCCGGGATCTAACATTCAGTACTTC | CASRPPGSNIQYF
. | . | TRBJ1-2 | TRBV5-6 | TGTGCCAGCAGCTTGAATAGTTTTAACTATGGCTACACCTTC | CASSLNSFNYGYTF
. | . | TRBJ2-6 | TRBV11-2 | TGTGCCAGCAGCTTTGGGAGCTCTGGGGCCAACGTCCTGACTTTC | CASSFGSSGANVLTF
. | TRBD1 | TRBJ2-3 | TRBV7-2 | TGTGCCAGCAGCCTAACAGGGGTCACAGATACGCAGTATTTT | CASSLTGVTDTQYF
. | . | TRBJ1-5 | TRBV6-6 | TGTGCCAGCAGTTACTTGGGCCAGCCCCAGCATTTT | CASSYLGQPQHF
. | . | TRBJ2-5 | TRBV6-6 | TGTGCCAGCAGCCGACCGGGTCTGGAGACCCAGTACTTC | CASSRPGLETQYF
. | TRBD2 | TRBJ2-1 | TRBV7-2 | TGTGCCAGCAGCTTAGTTATAGTGACTAGCGGGAGTACTTATGAGCAGTTCTTC | CASSLVIVTSGSTYEQFF
. | . | TRBJ1-1 | TRBV7-9 | TGTGCCAGCAGCTTCGAGGGGAACACTGAAGCTTTCTTT | CASSFEGNTEAFF